This TCR beta chain derives from a study of radiation and T cells in renal cell carcinoma. General study results and limits: No pretreatment tumor biopsies were available for baseline clonotypes. In blood, top tumor clones expanded by 2 weeks, shrinking by 4.

The time point denotes: baseline pretreatment blood. As for treatment: 15 Gy SBRT to primary tumor, nephrectomy 4 weeks later. A few counts support this clone. Its antigen is unknown. Clones were sequenced by immunoSEQ multiplex PCR, and TCRdb holds only the in-frame ones, with some missing. The table lists around 140,000 clones, less than 85% of them singletons, with less than 25% in the top ten. CDR3 length: 15 residues. Per germline, CDR1 MNHEY and CDR2 SMNVEV (reference sequence). V shed 0 bases and J shed 5 bases, with 14 bases lying between them. V and J are TRBV27 and TRBJ2-7, with D possibly being TRBD1 (5 bases). Sequencing used blood, obtained from a patient whose treatment included radiotherapy and nephrectomy. The TCR was taken from a woman aged 45-65 years with renal cell carcinoma. DNA of the CDR3: TGTGCCAGCAGTTTATCGTGGCAGGGCCCCCACGAGCAGTACTTC. Translation gives CASSLSWQGPHEQYF.